One TCR beta chain is described in this entry. Its target is not known. The data derive from a study of shared clonotypes between healthy human individuals. This CDR3 is built from 15 residues. Germline V CDR1 and CDR2: MDHEN, SYDVKM. Trimming cost V 7 bases and J 4 bases; bases outside gene matches: 9. Study-wide results and caveats: Shared clonotypes across all four donors exceeded non-shared ones in generation probability.

Splitting of CD4+ cells produced CD45RA+ naive and CD45RA-negative memory subsets. Repertoires were generated with immunoSEQ multiplex PCR, while TCRdb's copy carries only in-frame clones and drops some. Of more than 900,000 clones in the sample, roughly 74% were seen once. This receptor was identified in a man between 18 and 29 years old in good health. Some clones in this sample may be carry-over from other donors' samples. Sequenced sample: memory CD4+ T cells from PBMCs. Regarding subset: CD45RA-negative fraction. V gene TRBV28 combines with J gene TRBJ2-5; 10 bases match TRBD1. CDR3 protein: CASTGPGQGRETQYF. In DNA form, the CDR3 reads TGTGCCAGCACCGGCCCGGGACAGGGGAGAGAGACCCAGTACTTC.